A selection of T cell receptor beta chains follows, all from one sample in a study of T cell responses to AZD1222 COVID-19 vaccine. TCRdb's table, derived via immunoSEQ multiplex PCR, lists solely in-frame clones and lacks some. The sample comprises tens of thousands of clones, 70% to 90% of which are singletons, and less than 15% rests with the top ten. This specimen was peripheral blood, taken on day 0 of AZD1222 vaccination. These TCRs come from an adult in good health. The CDR3 runs from the conserved cysteine through the conserved F or W. A D gene is named only where the DNA matches it firmly. Size values are once, few and many counts, or a class for expanded clones, and some rows have none.

D gene: -; J gene: TRBJ2-2; V gene: TRBV19; clone size: once; CDR3 DNA: TGTGCCAGTAGCTTTATTCAGGAAATCACCGGGGAGCTGTTTTTT; CDR3 protein: CASSFIQEITGELFF
D gene: -; J gene: TRBJ2-7; V gene: TRBV19; clone size: few; CDR3 DNA: TGTGCCAGTAAGGTCAGGTTGGGGTCCTACGAGCAGTACTTC; CDR3 protein: CASKVRLGSYEQYF
D gene: TRBD1; J gene: TRBJ1-6; V gene: TRBV5-4; clone size: -; CDR3 DNA: TGTGCCAGCAGTGCCGGGACAGGGGTTTCACCCCTCCACTTT; CDR3 protein: CASSAGTGVSPLHF
D gene: -; J gene: TRBJ2-1; V gene: TRBV9; clone size: -; CDR3 DNA: TGTGCCAGCAGCGTAGGCCAGGCGAACCGAGTCTCCTACAATGAGCAGTTCTTC; CDR3 protein: CASSVGQANRVSYNEQFF
D gene: -; J gene: TRBJ1-1; V gene: TRBV7-3; clone size: once; CDR3 DNA: TGTGCCAGCAGCTTTGACACGAACACTGAAGCTTTCTTT; CDR3 protein: CASSFDTNTEAFF
D gene: -; J gene: TRBJ1-3; V gene: TRBV6-5; clone size: few; CDR3 DNA: TGTGCCAGCGCTCGGGGCGGGAGCTCTGGAAACACCATATATTTT; CDR3 protein: CASARGGSSGNTIYF
D gene: TRBD1; J gene: TRBJ2-2; V gene: TRBV5-4; clone size: -; CDR3 DNA: TGTGCCAGCAGCGCCGAGAGTTACAGGGGGGACACCGGGGAGCTGTTTTTT; CDR3 protein: CASSAESYRGDTGELFF
D gene: -; J gene: TRBJ2-1; V gene: TRBV3-1/TRBV3-2; clone size: -; CDR3 DNA: TGTGCCAGCAGCCAAGTCACGGAGGTCAATGAGCAGTTCTTC; CDR3 protein: CASSQVTEVNEQFF
D gene: -; J gene: TRBJ2-7; V gene: TRBV7-2; clone size: -; CDR3 DNA: TGTGCCAGCAGCTTAGGGTCAGTATACGAGCAGTACTTC; CDR3 protein: CASSLGSVYEQYF
D gene: TRBD2; J gene: TRBJ2-3; V gene: TRBV6-1; clone size: -; CDR3 DNA: TGTGCCAGCAGTGAAGAGGCTAGCGGGGGGACGCAGTATTTT; CDR3 protein: CASSEEASGGTQYF
D gene: -; J gene: TRBJ1-4; V gene: TRBV2; clone size: few; CDR3 DNA: TGTGCCAGCAGTCGAGACCATAATGAAAAACTGTTTTTT; CDR3 protein: CASSRDHNEKLFF
D gene: -; J gene: TRBJ1-3; V gene: TRBV9; clone size: -; CDR3 DNA: TGTGCCAGCAGCGGGGGTGTCTCTGGAAACACCATATATTTT; CDR3 protein: CASSGGVSGNTIYF
D gene: TRBD1; J gene: TRBJ1-5; V gene: TRBV28; clone size: many; CDR3 DNA: TGTGCCAGCACTACGTTTTATCGGACAGGGATCCAGCCCCAGCATTTT; CDR3 protein: CASTTFYRTGIQPQHF
D gene: -; J gene: TRBJ1-6; V gene: TRBV25-1; clone size: -; CDR3 DNA: TGTGCCAGCACTCCATCTGGGGACAACAATTCACCCCTCCACTTT; CDR3 protein: CASTPSGDNNSPLHF